This T cell receptor (beta chain) was identified during a study of control samples from healthy donors and cancer patients (dated by TCRdb to the early 2020s). Library prep was done by the immunoSEQ multiplex PCR assay. TCRdb obtained this table from immuneACCESS and retained in-frame rearrangements with V and J assigned. These tables miss some clones; where compared with another copy, unresolved V genes account for less than half of the shortfall, and the remainder is unexplained. Present in this sample are around 110,000 clones, approximately 90% of which were seen just once. The ten most abundant clones make up less than 3% of the sample. Note on this clone: Its antigen is unknown. No base-level quality is on record; no much larger clone is a single base apart.

The germline V gene encodes CDR1 SGHVS and CDR2 FQNEAQ. Spanning cysteine to phenylalanine, the CDR3 consists of 15 amino acids. The sequence is cut down to CDR3 DNA, 45 bases in frame from base 1. Trimming costs V 2 bases and J 0 bases, and their ends lie 7 bases apart. The chain couples TRBV7-8 to TRBJ2-2, with the D gene call left open. Source material: blood. The sequence was obtained from a woman aged 70 to 79 in good health. The nucleotide sequence is TGTGCCAGCAGCTTATTCGCCTCGAACACCGGGGAGCTGTTTTTT. This gives the protein CASSLFASNTGELFF. The full variable domain, with segments outside the CDR3 supplied by the reference TRBV7-8 and TRBJ2-2 proteins, appears as GAGVSQSPRYKVAKRGQDVALRCDPISGHVSLFWYQQALGQGPEFLTYFQNEAQLDKSGLPSDRFFAERPEGSVSTLKIQRTQQEDSAVYLCASSLFASNTGELFFGEGSRLTVL.